This note documents a single TCR beta chain sequence. The antigen is unknown. V lost 3 bases to trimming and J lost 6 bases; unmatched junction nucleotides: 8. This CDR3 is 15 amino acids long. CDR1 is KGHSH and CDR2 is LQKENI in the germline V gene. All of the isolated RNA was reverse transcribed, so expressed TCRB transcripts were sequenced. Clones were read by immunoSEQ multiplex PCR, and TCRdb kept only the in-frame ones, dropping some. The data contain fewer than 400,000 clones, less than 10% of them singletons. This record comes from a study of beta chain features in type 1 diabetes. Findings of the study overall: More deletions and fewer insertions at VDJ junctions were found in patients with type 1 diabetes. Sequencing of cDNA might inflate the share of cells that strongly express TCR.

Sequencing was done on a sample of central memory CD4+ T cells from blood. The V and J genes are TRBV18 and TRBJ2-1, with 7 bases fitting TRBD1. This TCR came from a woman younger than 30 in good health. The CDR3 region has the DNA TGTGCCAGCTCACCGGGACAGAATACCATCAATGAGCAGTTCTTC. Its translation: CASSPGQNTINEQFF.